Listed below are T cell receptor beta chains from one sample, sequenced in a study of T cell responses to AZD1222 COVID-19 vaccine. Here immunoSEQ multiplex PCR was the method, and the copy in TCRdb shows in-frame clones only, minus some. The sample lists roughly 100,000 clones; 90% to 95% were seen once. The sample was peripheral blood, taken on day 0 of AZD1222 vaccination. These receptor sequences come from an adult in good health. The CDR3 runs from the conserved cysteine through the conserved F or W. A D gene is named only where the DNA matches it firmly. Clone size appears in some rows only: once, few, many, or a class for an expanded clone.

clone_size	v_call	j_call	d_call	cdr3_aa	cdr3_nt
-	TRBV5-1	TRBJ2-1	TRBD2	CASSGTSGRANEQFF	TGCGCCAGCAGCGGGACTAGCGGGAGGGCAAATGAGCAGTTCTTC
-	TRBV9	TRBJ2-1	-	CASSVLEGSSNEQFF	TGTGCCAGCAGCGTATTAGAGGGAAGTTCCAATGAGCAGTTCTTC
-	TRBV28	TRBJ2-7	-	CASSVQVRGYEQYF	TGTGCCAGCAGCGTACAGGTTAGGGGCTACGAGCAGTACTTC
few	TRBV7-2	TRBJ2-1	TRBD1	CASSLDYRGSYNEQFF	TGTGCCAGCAGCTTAGATTACAGGGGGTCTTACAATGAGCAGTTCTTC
few	TRBV6-2/TRBV6-3	TRBJ2-7	-	CASSYESYEQYF	TGTGCCAGCAGTTATGAATCCTACGAGCAGTACTTC
-	TRBV5-1	TRBJ1-5	-	CASSLGVSGQQPQHF	TGCGCCAGCAGCTTGGGGGTGTCAGGACAACAGCCCCAGCATTTT
-	TRBV21-1	TRBJ2-2	-	CASSKDRAGELFF	TGTGCCAGCAGCAAAGACAGGGCCGGGGAGCTGTTTTTT
-	TRBV28	TRBJ1-4	TRBD1	CASSQRTGFGANEKLFF	TGTGCCAGCAGCCAAAGGACAGGGTTCGGTGCTAATGAAAAACTGTTTTTT
-	TRBV28	TRBJ2-7	-	CASSPMEGLLEQYF	TGTGCCAGCAGCCCCATGGAGGGCCTCCTCGAGCAGTACTTC
-	TRBV29-1	TRBJ2-2	TRBD2	CSALAGNTGELFF	TGCAGCGCACTAGCGGGGAACACCGGGGAGCTGTTTTTT
-	TRBV11-2	TRBJ2-7	-	CASSSFRTTPPYEQYF	TGTGCCAGCAGCTCCTTCCGGACAACTCCGCCCTACGAGCAGTACTTC
once	TRBV19	TRBJ2-1	-	CASSIIGAGGLYNEQFF	TGTGCCAGTAGTATAATTGGGGCCGGGGGGCTTTACAATGAGCAGTTCTTC
-	TRBV3-1/TRBV3-2	TRBJ1-1	-	CASSQRAGVGTEAFF	TGTGCCAGCAGCCAAAGGGCCGGGGTTGGGACTGAAGCTTTCTTT
-	TRBV2	TRBJ2-7	-	CASSDDRQQYF	TGTGCCAGCAGTGATGACAGGCAGCAGTACTTC
-	TRBV9	TRBJ2-7	TRBD2	CASSVEEGGPDEQYF	TGTGCCAGCAGCGTAGAAGAGGGAGGGCCGGACGAGCAGTACTTC
once	TRBV5-8	TRBJ2-7	-	CASSFSGQSSYEQYF	TGTGCCAGCAGCTTTTCCGGCCAGAGCTCCTACGAGCAGTACTTC
-	TRBV5-8	TRBJ2-1	-	CASSLASRGGGYEQFF	TGTGCCAGCAGCTTGGCTTCAAGGGGCGGCGGCTATGAGCAGTTCTTC
-	TRBV19	TRBJ1-1	-	CASSMGGLGTEAFF	TGTGCCAGTAGTATGGGGGGGCTCGGCACTGAAGCTTTCTTT
-	TRBV30	TRBJ1-6	-	CAWSRAGGTSYNSPLHF	TGTGCCTGGAGCCGGGCGGGGGGGACCTCATATAATTCACCCCTCCACTTT
once	TRBV7-8	TRBJ2-1	TRBD1	CASSSYGDRERFF	TGTGCCAGCAGCTCATACGGGGACAGGGAGCGGTTCTTC
-	TRBV18	TRBJ2-7	TRBD2	CASSPPARFGLAGGGEQYF	TGTGCCAGCTCACCACCGGCCCGTTTCGGGCTAGCGGGAGGAGGCGAGCAGTACTTC
-	TRBV7-3	TRBJ2-1	-	CASSLGGPSYNEQFF	TGTGCCAGCAGCTTGGGGGGGCCCTCCTACAATGAGCAGTTCTTC
-	TRBV6-6	TRBJ1-1	-	CASQGMNTEAFF	TGTGCCAGCCAGGGCATGAACACTGAAGCTTTCTTT
-	TRBV7-8	TRBJ2-5	-	CASSHQETQYF	TGTGCCAGCAGCCACCAAGAGACCCAGTACTTC